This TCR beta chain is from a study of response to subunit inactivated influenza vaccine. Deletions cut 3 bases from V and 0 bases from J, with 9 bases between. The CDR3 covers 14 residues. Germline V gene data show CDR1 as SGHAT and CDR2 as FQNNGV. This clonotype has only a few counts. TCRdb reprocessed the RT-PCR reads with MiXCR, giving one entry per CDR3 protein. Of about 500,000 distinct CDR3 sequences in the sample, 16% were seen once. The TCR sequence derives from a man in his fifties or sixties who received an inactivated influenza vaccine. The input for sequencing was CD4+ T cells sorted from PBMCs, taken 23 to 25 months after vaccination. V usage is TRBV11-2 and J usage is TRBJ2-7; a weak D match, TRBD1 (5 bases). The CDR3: CASSLDISSYEQYF. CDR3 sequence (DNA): TGTGCCAGCAGCTTGGACATCAGCTCCTACGAGCAGTACTTC.